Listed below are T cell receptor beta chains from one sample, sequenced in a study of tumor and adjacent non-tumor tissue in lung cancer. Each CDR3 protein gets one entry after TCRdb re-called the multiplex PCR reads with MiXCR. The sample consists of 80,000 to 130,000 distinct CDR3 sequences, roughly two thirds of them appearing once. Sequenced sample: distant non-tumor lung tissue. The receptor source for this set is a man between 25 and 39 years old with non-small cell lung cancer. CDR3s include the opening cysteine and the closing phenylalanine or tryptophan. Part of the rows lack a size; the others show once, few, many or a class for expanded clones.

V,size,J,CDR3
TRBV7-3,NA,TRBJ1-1,CVSGRQGIDTEAFF
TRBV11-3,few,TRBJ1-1,CASSLGYGQYTEAFF
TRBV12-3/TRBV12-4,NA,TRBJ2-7,CARSLSRAEQYF
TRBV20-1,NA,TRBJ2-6,CSVRDAGPGADVLTF
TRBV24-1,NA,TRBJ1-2,CDTSDSRTGDSVGYTF
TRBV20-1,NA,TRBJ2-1,CSARDPGTPYEQFF
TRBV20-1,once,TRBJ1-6,CSAHRDRAYNSPLHF
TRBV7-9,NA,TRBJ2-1,CVSSPLGGQNEQFF
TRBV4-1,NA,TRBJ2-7,CDSRQEETGQTYEQYF
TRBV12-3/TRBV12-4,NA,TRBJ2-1,CASSQIHEQFF
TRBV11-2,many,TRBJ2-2,CASSAGTGEGTGELFF
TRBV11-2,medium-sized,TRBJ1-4,CASSLGSEKLFF
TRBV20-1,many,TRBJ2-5,CSARTGGGETQYF
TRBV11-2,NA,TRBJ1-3,CTSSRYRDSGNTIYF
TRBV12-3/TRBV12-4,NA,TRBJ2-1,CASSFAPSCGGTEQSF
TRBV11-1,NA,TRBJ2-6,CAGGSDRLGANVLTF
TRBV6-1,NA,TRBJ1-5,CANSTQKGGNQPQHF
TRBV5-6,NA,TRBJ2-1,CASSRDRGLYNEQFF
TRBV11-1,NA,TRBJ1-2,CTSSFRGLGDGYTF
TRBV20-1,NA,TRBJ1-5,CNGRGTANQPQHF
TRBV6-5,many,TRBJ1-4,CASRSGSPNEKLFF